Listed here are 13 T cell receptor beta chains from one sample, sequenced in a study of cytomegalovirus exposure and HLA in healthy donors (dated by TCRdb to about 2017). Library preparation was by the immunoSEQ multiplex PCR assay. TCRdb carries this immuneACCESS record with in-frame sequences only. Its versions omit some clonotypes, under half of them owing to an unresolved V gene in the studies checked, with the rest unexplained. The sample table lists 150,000 to 200,000 clones, around 85% of them with a count of one. The top ten hold about 5.8% of the sample. Sequencing was carried out using PBMCs. These receptor sequences come from a woman aged 25-40 years in good health and CMV-seronegative.

The rearrangement uses TRBV10-1 and TRBJ2-5; D is uncertain. The CDR3 runs 13 residues. The V and J ends lost 10 bases and 1 base respectively, with 13 bases between them. CDR1 is WNHNN and CDR2 is SYGVQD in the germline V gene (reference sequence). The CDR3 sequence: CAILGLLQETQYF. The CDR3 DNA sequence: TGCGCCATCTTGGGCCTCCTCCAAGAGACCCAGTACTTC.

The chain links TRBV28 to TRBJ2-3; D uncertain. The germline CDR1 and CDR2 sequences are MDHEN and SYDVKM. V lost 6 bases to trimming and J lost 6 bases, with 13 bases between them. CDR3 length: 13 residues. The DNA for the CDR3 is TGTGCCAGCAGCCTCGGGTCCGTTGATACGCAGTATTTT. Translated, it gives CASSLGSVDTQYF.

This chain uses TRBV7-2 with TRBJ2-7; 8 positions match TRBD1. Germline CDR1 reads SGHTA; CDR2 reads FQGNSA. This CDR3 spans 15 amino acids. V was pared by 4 bases and J by 6 bases, with 11 bases of the junction left unmatched. The DNA for the CDR3 is TGTGCCAGCAGCTCCGTTGTCCTCGACAGGGGCGAGCAGTACTTC. This encodes CASSSVVLDRGEQYF.

J is TRBJ1-2 and V is TRBV18; 9 positions match TRBD1. The germline V gene has CDR1 KGHSH and CDR2 LQKENI. J was trimmed by 6 bases and V by 3 bases; bases with no gene match: 5. The CDR3 covers 14 residues. This chain's CDR3 is CASSPDRGRHGYTF. The CDR3 bases are TGTGCCAGCTCACCGGACAGGGGAAGGCATGGCTACACCTTC.

This clone has only a few counts. The CDR3 region is CASSIQEENYGYTF. In DNA form, the CDR3 reads TGTGCCAGCAGCATACAGGAGGAAAACTATGGCTACACCTTC. The rearrangement joins TRBV6-5 to TRBJ1-2; D possibly corresponds to TRBD1 (5 bases). This CDR3 contains 14 residues. V was trimmed by 6 bases and J by 2 bases, leaving 13 bases between them. From germline, CDR1 is MNHEY and CDR2 SVGAGI.

The J gene is TRBJ2-3, the V gene TRBV28, with TRBD2 as a possible D gene (5 bases). The CDR3 is 15 amino acids. The V gene's germline CDR1 is MDHEN and CDR2 SYDVKM. Trimming removed 5 bases from V and 2 bases from J, with 14 bases in between. The CDR3 here is CASSATGIHTDTQYF. CDR3 bases: TGTGCCAGCAGTGCGACCGGGATTCACACAGATACGCAGTATTTT. Filled out from reference TRBV28 and TRBJ2-3, the complete variable domain reads DVKVTQSSRYLVKRTGEKVFLECVQDMDHENMFWYRQDPGLGLRLIYFSYDVKMKEKGDIPEGYSVSREKKERFSLILESASTNQTSMYLCASSATGIHTDTQYFGPGTRLTVL.

The chain couples TRBV5-1 to TRBJ2-2; the D gene is possibly TRBD2 (6 bases). Germline assignment: CDR1 SGHRS and CDR2 YFSETQ. The CDR3 is made up of 15 amino acids. V lost 0 bases to trimming and J lost 4 bases, with 10 bases between them. For the CDR3, the DNA is TGCGCCAGCAGCTTGGTGGCGGGGAGCACCGGGGAGCTGTTTTTT. Protein: CASSLVAGSTGELFF.

In DNA form, the CDR3 reads TGCGCCAGCAGCCAAGTCGGTGCTAGCCTGTCCTACGAGCAGTACTTC. Residues: CASSQVGASLSYEQYF. The rearrangement uses TRBV5-1 and TRBJ2-7, with a weak D call TRBD2 (5 bases). Trimming removed 4 bases from V and 1 base from J, with 18 bases in between. In germline, CDR1 is SGHRS, CDR2 YFSETQ. The CDR3 spans 16 residues.

This chain connects TRBV5-4 to TRBJ2-1, with D perhaps matching TRBD2 (5 bases). The CDR3 runs 16 residues. Looked up from germline, CDR1 is SGHNT and CDR2 is YYREEE (reference sequence). V shed 0 bases and J shed 0 bases, with 10 bases lying between them. This CDR3 reads CASSLGSSFSYNEQFF. CDR3 DNA sequence: TGTGCCAGCAGCTTGGGTTCTAGCTTCTCCTACAATGAGCAGTTCTTC.

The chain employs TRBV30 and TRBJ2-1, with 14 bases lining up with TRBD2. The V gene end was trimmed by 3 bases and the J gene end by 8 bases; junction bases not matched to a gene: 3. This CDR3 has 14 amino acids. The germline V gene encodes CDR1 GTSNPN and CDR2 SVGIG (reference sequence). CDR3 in DNA: TGTGCCTGGAGCGGGACTAGCGGGAGCTATGAGCAGTTCTTC. It yields the protein CAWSGTSGSYEQFF.

The rearrangement uses TRBV15 and TRBJ2-2; D unresolved. This CDR3 has 15 residues. Germline CDR1 reads LNHNV; CDR2 reads YYDKDF (reference sequence). Trimming cost V 5 bases and J 3 bases, with 13 bases left between them. CDR3 sequence reads: CATSPKGGYTGELFF. The CDR3 DNA reads as TGTGCCACCAGCCCAAAGGGTGGGTACACCGGGGAGCTGTTTTTT. The whole variable domain, remainder taken from reference TRBV15 and TRBJ2-2, is DAMVIQNPRYQVTQFGKPVTLSCSQTLNHNVMYWYQQKSSQAPKLLFHYYDKDFNNEADTPDNFQSRRPNTSFCFLDIRSPGLGDTAMYLCATSPKGGYTGELFFGEGSRLTVL.

J is TRBJ1-5 and V is TRBV7-2; 7 nucleotides match TRBD1. Looked up from germline, CDR1 is SGHTA and CDR2 is FQGNSA. With V trimmed by 2 bases and J by 6 bases, 4 bases remained unmatched. This CDR3 has 14 residues. CDR3 DNA: TGTGCCAGCAGCTTACAGGGGGGCGGTCAGCCCCAGCATTTT. Translated, it gives CASSLQGGGQPQHF.

The chain carries TRBV11-2 and TRBJ2-6, with a possible D match to TRBD2 (6 bases). This CDR3 contains 16 residues. The V and J ends lost 1 base and 2 bases respectively, with 9 bases between them. CDR1 is SGHAT, CDR2 FQNNGV, per germline. The CDR3 loop is CASSLAPGAGANVLTF. CDR3 in DNA: TGTGCCAGCAGCTTAGCCCCGGGGGCTGGGGCCAACGTCCTGACTTTC.